These T cell receptor beta chains were read from a single sample in a study of blood T cell repertoires in COVID-19. The method was immunoSEQ multiplex PCR; TCRdb's version includes in-frame clones alone and lacks a portion of them. The sample holds some 110,000 clones, approximately 80% seen once. Sequenced: peripheral blood. The receptors shown here come from a woman in her 70s with acute or convalescent COVID-19. The CDR3 runs from the conserved cysteine through the conserved F or W.

>TRBJ2-2|TRBV27|15
CASSLGGRATGELFF
>TRBJ2-2|TRBV10-1|12
CASSEGSGELFF
>TRBJ2-7|TRBV7-9|14
CASSSGQGIHEQYF
>TRBJ1-1|TRBV7-2|15
CASSSAGLKGTEAFF
>TRBJ2-5|TRBV2|13
CASKLAGEETQYF
>TRBJ1-6|TRBV5-8|15
CASSFQEANRSPLHF
>TRBJ1-4|TRBV19|14
CASRVQGTNEKLFF
>TRBJ2-2|TRBV19|11
CASRNTGELFF
>TRBJ2-5|TRBV24-1|14
CATPDRGEMETQYF
>TRBJ1-2|TRBV24-1|13
CATSGGTGNGYTF
>TRBJ1-2|TRBV12-3/TRBV12-4|12
CASSLTGQGYTF
>TRBJ2-3|TRBV28|16
CASRERVAGGTDTQYF
>TRBJ1-2|TRBV2|13
CASSDRQGGGYTF
>TRBJ1-2|TRBV7-9|13
CASSFRQVYGYTF
>TRBJ2-3|TRBV3-1/TRBV3-2|14
CASSHLLFTDTQYF
>TRBJ2-5|TRBV10-1|17
CASSEGRLGLARETQYF
>TRBJ1-1|TRBV27|14
CASRLIPGFTEAFF
>TRBJ2-5|TRBV24-1|13
CATSTGGQETQYF
>TRBJ1-6|TRBV7-6|14
CASSPTSYNSPLHF
>TRBJ1-5|TRBV14|17
CASSQDSSGHGNQPQHF
>TRBJ1-6|TRBV5-1|16
CASSYQDLGAGSPLHF
>TRBJ1-5|TRBV6-5|15
CASSSDRNSNQPQHF